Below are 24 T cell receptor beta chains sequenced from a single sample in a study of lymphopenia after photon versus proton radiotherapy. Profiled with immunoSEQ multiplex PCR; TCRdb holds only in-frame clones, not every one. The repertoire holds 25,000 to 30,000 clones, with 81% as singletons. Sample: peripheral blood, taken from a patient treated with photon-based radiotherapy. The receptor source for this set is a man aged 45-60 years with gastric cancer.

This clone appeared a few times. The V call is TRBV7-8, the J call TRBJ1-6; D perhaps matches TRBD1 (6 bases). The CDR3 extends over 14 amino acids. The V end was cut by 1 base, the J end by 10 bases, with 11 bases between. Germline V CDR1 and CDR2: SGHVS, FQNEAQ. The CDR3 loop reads CASSLDRVGSPLHF. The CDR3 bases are TGTGCCAGCAGCTTAGACAGGGTCGGGTCACCCCTCCACTTT.

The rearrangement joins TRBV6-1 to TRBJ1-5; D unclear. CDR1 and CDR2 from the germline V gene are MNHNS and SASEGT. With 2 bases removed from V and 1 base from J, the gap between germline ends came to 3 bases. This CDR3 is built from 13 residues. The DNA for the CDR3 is TGTGCCAGCAGTGAACAGAGCAATCAGCCCCAGCATTTT. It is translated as CASSEQSNQPQHF.

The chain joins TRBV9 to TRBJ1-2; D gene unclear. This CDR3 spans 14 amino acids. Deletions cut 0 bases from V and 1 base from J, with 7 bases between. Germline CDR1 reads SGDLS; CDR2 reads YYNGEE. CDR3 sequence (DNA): TGTGCCAGCAGCGTAGGAGGAGATAACTATGGCTACACCTTC. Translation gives CASSVGGDNYGYTF. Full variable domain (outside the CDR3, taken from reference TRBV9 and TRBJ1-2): DSGVTQTPKHLITATGQRVTLRCSPRSGDLSVYWYQQSLDQGLQFLIQYYNGEERAKGNILERFSAQQFPDLHSELNLSSLELGDSALYFCASSVGGDNYGYTFGSGTRLTVV.

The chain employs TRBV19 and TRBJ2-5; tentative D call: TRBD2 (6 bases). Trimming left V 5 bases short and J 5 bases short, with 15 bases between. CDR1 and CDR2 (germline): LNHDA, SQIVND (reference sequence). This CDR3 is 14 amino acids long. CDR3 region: CASSWPGVGETQYF. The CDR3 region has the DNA TGTGCCAGTAGTTGGCCGGGGGTGGGGGAGACCCAGTACTTC. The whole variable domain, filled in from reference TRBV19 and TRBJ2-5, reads DGGITQSPKYLFRKEGQNVTLSCEQNLNHDAMYWYRQDPGQGLRLIYYSQIVNDFQKGDIAEGYSVSREKKESFPLTVTSAQKNPTAFYLCASSWPGVGETQYFGPGTRLLVL.

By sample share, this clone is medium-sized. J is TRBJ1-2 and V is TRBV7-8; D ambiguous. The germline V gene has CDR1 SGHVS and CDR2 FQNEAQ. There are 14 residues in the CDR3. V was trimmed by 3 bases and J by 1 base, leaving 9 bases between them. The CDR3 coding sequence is TGTGCCAGCAGCTTTCGCTCCGATAACTATGGCTACACCTTC. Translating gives CASSFRSDNYGYTF.

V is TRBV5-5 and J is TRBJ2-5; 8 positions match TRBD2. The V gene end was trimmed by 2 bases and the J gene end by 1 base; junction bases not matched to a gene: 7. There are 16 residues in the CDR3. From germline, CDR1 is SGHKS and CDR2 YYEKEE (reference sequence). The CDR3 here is CASSLRGGGTQETQYF. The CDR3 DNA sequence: TGTGCCAGCAGCTTACGAGGCGGGGGGACCCAAGAGACCCAGTACTTC.

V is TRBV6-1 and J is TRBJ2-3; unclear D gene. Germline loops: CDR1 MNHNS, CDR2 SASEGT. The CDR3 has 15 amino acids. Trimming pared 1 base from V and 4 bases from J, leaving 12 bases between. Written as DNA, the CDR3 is TGTGCCAGCAGTGAAGATTCCAGTCTCGCAGATACGCAGTATTTT. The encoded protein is CASSEDSSLADTQYF.

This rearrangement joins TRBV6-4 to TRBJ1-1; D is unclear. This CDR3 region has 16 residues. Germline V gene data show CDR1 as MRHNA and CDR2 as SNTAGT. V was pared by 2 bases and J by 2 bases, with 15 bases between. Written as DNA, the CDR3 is TGTGCCAGCAGTGACATATCAGCGGATACTAACACTGAAGCTTTCTTT. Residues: CASSDISADTNTEAFF.

The CDR3 is CASSQAGDNSPLHF. The CDR3 region has the DNA TGCGCCAGCAGCCAAGCAGGGGATAATTCACCCCTCCACTTT. The chain couples TRBV4-1 to TRBJ1-6; maybe TRBD1 (6 bases). CDR3 length equals 14 residues. With 1 base removed from V and 5 bases from J, the gap between germline ends came to 6 bases. Germline CDR1 MGHRA, CDR2 YSYEKL.

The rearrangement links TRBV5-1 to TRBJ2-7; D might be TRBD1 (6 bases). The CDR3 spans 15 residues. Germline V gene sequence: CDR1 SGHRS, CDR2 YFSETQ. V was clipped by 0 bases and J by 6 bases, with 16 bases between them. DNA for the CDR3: TGCGCCAGCAGCTTGGATCCCAGGGGTGATGCCGAGCAGTACGTC. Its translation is CASSLDPRGDAEQYV.

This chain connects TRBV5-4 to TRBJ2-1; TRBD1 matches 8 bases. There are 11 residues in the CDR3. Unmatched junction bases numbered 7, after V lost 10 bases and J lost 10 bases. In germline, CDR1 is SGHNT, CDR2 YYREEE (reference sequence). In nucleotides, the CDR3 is TGTGCCGGAGACAGGGGCGGAGAGCAGTTCTTC. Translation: CAGDRGGEQFF.

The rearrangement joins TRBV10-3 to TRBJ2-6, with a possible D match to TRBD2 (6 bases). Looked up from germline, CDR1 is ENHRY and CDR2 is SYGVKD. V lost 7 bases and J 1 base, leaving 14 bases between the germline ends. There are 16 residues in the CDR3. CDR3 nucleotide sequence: TGTGCCATCACTGACGACCGGGGGTCTGGGGCCAACGTCCTGACTTTC. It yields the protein CAITDDRGSGANVLTF.

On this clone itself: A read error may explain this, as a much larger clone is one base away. This CDR3 is CATSNGDYGYTF. CDR3 DNA sequence: TGTGCCACCAGCAACGGGGACTATGGCTACACCTTC. V and J are TRBV15 and TRBJ1-2; D not resolved. The germline V gene has CDR1 LNHNV and CDR2 YYDKDF (reference sequence). The CDR3 is 12 amino acids. Trimming removed 4 bases from V and 3 bases from J, with 6 bases in between.

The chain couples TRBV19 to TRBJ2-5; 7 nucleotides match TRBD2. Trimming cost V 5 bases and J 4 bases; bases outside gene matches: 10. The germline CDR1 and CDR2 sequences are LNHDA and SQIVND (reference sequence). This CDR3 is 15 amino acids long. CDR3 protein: CASSSRLAAAETQYF. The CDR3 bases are TGTGCCAGTAGTTCCCGACTAGCAGCGGCAGAGACCCAGTACTTC.

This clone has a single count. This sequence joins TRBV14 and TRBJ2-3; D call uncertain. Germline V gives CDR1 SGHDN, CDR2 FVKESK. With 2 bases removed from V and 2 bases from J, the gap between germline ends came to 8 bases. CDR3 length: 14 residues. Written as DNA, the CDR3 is TGTGCCAGCAGCCAATGGGTCAACACAGATACGCAGTATTTT. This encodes CASSQWVNTDTQYF. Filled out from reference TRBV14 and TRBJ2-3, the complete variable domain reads EAGVTQFPSHSVIEKGQTVTLRCDPISGHDNLYWYRRVMGKEIKFLLHFVKESKQDESGMPNNRFLAERTGGTYSTLKVQPAELEDSGVYFCASSQWVNTDTQYFGPGTRLTVL.

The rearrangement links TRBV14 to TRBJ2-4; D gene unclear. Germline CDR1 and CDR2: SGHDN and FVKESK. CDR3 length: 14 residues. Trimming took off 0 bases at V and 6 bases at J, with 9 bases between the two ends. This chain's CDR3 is CASSQDTVRNIQYF. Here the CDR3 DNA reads TGTGCCAGCAGCCAAGACACGGTCCGAAACATTCAGTACTTC.

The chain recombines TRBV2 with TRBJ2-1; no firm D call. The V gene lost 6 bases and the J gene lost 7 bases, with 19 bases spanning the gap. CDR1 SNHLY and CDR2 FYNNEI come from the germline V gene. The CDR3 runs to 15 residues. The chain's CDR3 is CASRLAGRSWNEQFF. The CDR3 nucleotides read TGTGCCAGCAGACTGGCAGGTCGTTCGTGGAATGAGCAGTTCTTC.

CDR3 bases: TGTGCCAGCAGCTTAGTGGGGGGGCAGGATGAGCAGTTCTTC. It codes for CASSLVGGQDEQFF. The gene calls are TRBV11-3 and TRBJ2-1; tentative D call: TRBD2 (7 bases). CDR3 length equals 14 residues. The V gene's germline CDR1 is SGHNT and CDR2 YENEEA. V was shortened by 1 base and J by 8 bases, with 12 bases between the two germline ends.

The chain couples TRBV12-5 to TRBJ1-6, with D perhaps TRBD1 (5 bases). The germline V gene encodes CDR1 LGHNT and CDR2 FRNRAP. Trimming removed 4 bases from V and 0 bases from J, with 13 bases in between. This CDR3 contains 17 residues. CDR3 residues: CASGSNRFSSYNSPLHF. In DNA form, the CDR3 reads TGTGCTAGTGGTTCAAACAGGTTCAGCTCCTATAATTCACCCCTCCACTTT.

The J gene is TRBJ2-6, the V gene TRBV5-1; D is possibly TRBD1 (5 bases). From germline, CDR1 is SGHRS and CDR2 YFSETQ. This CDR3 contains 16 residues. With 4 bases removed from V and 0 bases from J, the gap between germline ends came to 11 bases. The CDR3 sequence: CASSARQSSGANVLTF. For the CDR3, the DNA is TGCGCCAGCAGCGCAAGACAGAGCTCTGGGGCCAACGTCCTGACTTTC.

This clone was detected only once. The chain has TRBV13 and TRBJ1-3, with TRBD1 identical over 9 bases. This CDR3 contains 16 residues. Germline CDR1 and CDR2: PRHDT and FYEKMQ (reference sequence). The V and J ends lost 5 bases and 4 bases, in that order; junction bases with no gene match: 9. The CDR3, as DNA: TGTGCCAGCAGCGTTAGGAGGACAGGGGTGGGAAACACCATATATTTT. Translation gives CASSVRRTGVGNTIYF.

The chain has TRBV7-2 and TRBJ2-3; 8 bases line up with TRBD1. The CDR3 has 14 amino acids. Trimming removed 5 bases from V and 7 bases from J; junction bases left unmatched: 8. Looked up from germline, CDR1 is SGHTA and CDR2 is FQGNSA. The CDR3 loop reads CASSQRQGRNTQYF. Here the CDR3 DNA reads TGTGCCAGCAGCCAGAGACAGGGGCGAAATACGCAGTATTTT.

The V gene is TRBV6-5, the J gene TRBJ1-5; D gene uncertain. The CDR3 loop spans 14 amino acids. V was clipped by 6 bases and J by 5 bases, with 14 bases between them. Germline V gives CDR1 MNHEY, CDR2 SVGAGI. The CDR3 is CASRRLGKDQPQHF. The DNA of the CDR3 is TGTGCCAGCAGGCGACTAGGGAAGGATCAGCCCCAGCATTTT.

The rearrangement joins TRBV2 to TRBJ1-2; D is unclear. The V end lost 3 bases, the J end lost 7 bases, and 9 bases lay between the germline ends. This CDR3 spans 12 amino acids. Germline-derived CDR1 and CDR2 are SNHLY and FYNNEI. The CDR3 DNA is TGTGCCAGCAGTGATCGAGTCCCTGGCTACACCTTC. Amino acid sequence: CASSDRVPGYTF.